This T cell receptor (beta chain) was profiled in a study of shared clonotypes between healthy human individuals. Naive CD8 cells lacked CD45RO, underwent positive selection for CCR7 and left out terminally differentiated effector memory CD45RA+ cells. The authors split each subset's genomic DNA evenly across several immunoSEQ plates. In the authors' workflow: With immunoSEQ giving junction-only sequences and no quality scores, filtering differed. Here immunoSEQ multiplex PCR was the method, and the copy in TCRdb shows in-frame clones only, minus some. The D gene and trimming were derived from the DNA, and the V and J assignments and clone size from that table. The table has roughly 2,000,000 clones, around 93% seen once. Germline V gene data show CDR1 as MGHRA and CDR2 as YSYEKL. Trimming at V came to 0 bases and at J to 5 bases, leaving 8 bases not matched to a gene. The CDR3 sequence is 17 residues long.

What was sequenced was naive CD8+ T cells from PBMCs. This receptor was obtained from a young man in good health. Some clones in this sample may be carry-over from other donors' samples. The gene calls are TRBV4-1 and TRBJ2-1; 9 bases line up with TRBD2. The CDR3 DNA follows: TGCGCCAGCAGCCAAGAGGCGCCTAGCGGGGAAGACAATGAGCAGTTCTTC. This codes for CASSQEAPSGEDNEQFF.